One and the same sample provided the 32 T cell receptor beta chains below, sequenced in a study of blood T cell repertoires in COVID-19. Using immunoSEQ multiplex PCR, the repertoire was profiled, and TCRdb retains in-frame clones only, with some absent. The table lists roughly 250,000 clones, approximately 87% of them singletons. Material: peripheral blood. Source of these receptors: a woman in her thirties with COVID-19, enrolled during active disease.

The V gene is TRBV28, the J gene TRBJ1-5; D may be TRBD1 (5 bases). CDR3 length: 13 residues. The V gene lost 3 bases and the J gene lost 5 bases, with 8 bases spanning the gap. Germline-derived CDR1 and CDR2 are MDHEN and SYDVKM. Here the CDR3 DNA reads TGTGCCAGCAGTTTGGGGGGGGATCAGCCCCAGCATTTT. Translated: CASSLGGDQPQHF.

The rearrangement uses TRBV4-2 and TRBJ1-5; D may be TRBD1 (6 bases). Germline loops: CDR1 LGHNA, CDR2 YNFKEQ. V gave up 0 bases and J gave up 1 base, with 13 bases separating them. CDR3 length: 17 amino acids. CDR3 residues: CASSQDGGQVSNQPQHF. In DNA form, the CDR3 reads TGTGCCAGCAGCCAAGATGGGGGACAAGTGAGCAATCAGCCCCAGCATTTT.

The chain couples TRBV9 to TRBJ2-1; tentatively, D is TRBD2 (5 bases). Per the germline V gene, CDR1 is SGDLS and CDR2 is YYNGEE. V dropped 4 bases and J dropped 10 bases, with 15 bases sitting between them. The CDR3 runs 13 residues. The CDR3 region is CASSFRGRQEQFF. CDR3 nucleotides: TGTGCCAGCAGCTTCCGGGGTAGACAAGAGCAGTTCTTC.

The sample holds a few counts of this clone. The chain links TRBV4-2 to TRBJ1-4; TRBD1 agrees at 8 bases. With V trimmed by 1 base and J by 3 bases, 7 bases remained unmatched. Looked up from germline, CDR1 is LGHNA and CDR2 is YNFKEQ. This CDR3 region has 17 residues. The DNA of the CDR3 is TGTGCCAGCAGCCAAGCACAGAGGGGACAGGCTAATGAAAAACTGTTTTTT. This encodes CASSQAQRGQANEKLFF.

The CDR3 sequence is CAEYNLAGESYEQYF. Here the CDR3 DNA reads TGTGCCGAATATAATCTAGCGGGGGAATCCTACGAGCAGTACTTC. The chain recombines TRBV7-9 with TRBJ2-7; 10 nucleotides align to TRBD2. Trimming cost V 11 bases and J 1 base; bases outside gene matches: 11. Germline values: CDR1 SEHNR, CDR2 FQNEAQ (reference sequence). This CDR3 is built from 15 residues.

The V call is TRBV28, the J call TRBJ1-6, with TRBD1 matching 7 bases. Germline CDR1 MDHEN, CDR2 SYDVKM. CDR3 size: 13 residues. This CDR3 is CAHRGFYNSPLHF. The CDR3 DNA sequence: TGTGCTCACAGGGGATTCTATAATTCACCCCTCCACTTT.

This sequence joins TRBV19 and TRBJ1-1; D remains unclear. Germline V gives CDR1 LNHDA, CDR2 SQIVND (reference sequence). V shed 1 base and J shed 0 bases, with 9 bases lying between them. The CDR3 is 15 amino acids. The CDR3 protein is CASSIAGGLNTEAFF. The CDR3 DNA follows: TGTGCCAGTAGTATAGCCGGAGGGTTGAACACTGAAGCTTTCTTT.

The V call is TRBV5-5, the J call TRBJ2-2; 12 positions match TRBD2. V shed 3 bases, J shed 2 bases, and the junction held 2 bases outside the gene matches. This CDR3 is 16 amino acids long. Germline CDR1 and CDR2: SGHKS and YYEKEE (reference sequence). This CDR3 reads CASSSGLAGNTGELFF. The CDR3 region has the DNA TGTGCCAGCAGCTCGGGACTAGCGGGCAACACCGGGGAGCTGTTTTTT.

The chain has TRBV3-1 (or the pseudogene TRBV3-2) and TRBJ1-1, with D possibly TRBD1 on 6 matching bases. V gave up 8 bases and J gave up 3 bases, with 13 bases separating them. Germline-derived CDR1 and CDR2 are LGHDT and YNNKEL (reference sequence). The CDR3 runs 13 residues. The CDR3 here is CASSRGGDTEAFF. The CDR3, as DNA: TGTGCCAGCTCCAGGGGAGGGGACACTGAAGCTTTCTTT.

The V call is TRBV7-8, the J call TRBJ1-1; D not certain. CDR3 size: 14 residues. Germline CDR1 reads SGHVS; CDR2 reads FQNEAQ. Trimming removed 2 bases at V and 1 base at J, with 8 bases between. The CDR3 region has the DNA TGTGCCAGCAGCTTATATGGCAGGAACACTGAAGCTTTCTTT. As protein: CASSLYGRNTEAFF.

V gene TRBV12-3 or TRBV12-4 combines with J gene TRBJ1-2; weak D call: TRBD1 (5 bases). The ends were cut back, 4 bases at V and 11 bases at J, with 11 bases in the middle. The CDR3 contains 11 residues. The CDR3 nucleotides read TGTGCCAGCAGTTACAGGACGGATTACACCTTC. Its translation is CASSYRTDYTF.

This clone has a handful of counts. The chain links TRBV7-2 to TRBJ2-2; no definite D call. Germline V lookup: CDR1 SGHTA, CDR2 FQGNSA. Trimming took off 5 bases at V and 3 bases at J, with 13 bases between the two ends. This CDR3 spans 15 amino acids. As DNA, the CDR3 is TGTGCCAGCAGCCGCCGAGTCGGAGACACCGGGGAGCTGTTTTTT. Translating it yields CASSRRVGDTGELFF. The variable domain in full, with the rest retrieved from reference TRBV7-2 and TRBJ2-2, is GAGVSQSPSNKVTEKGKDVELRCDPISGHTALYWYRQSLGQGLEFLIYFQGNSAPDKSGLPSDRFSAERTGGSVSTLTIQRTQQEDSAVYLCASSRRVGDTGELFFGEGSRLTVL.

V is TRBV10-1 and J is TRBJ1-1; TRBD1 matches at 7 bases. V was clipped by 1 base and J by 7 bases; unmatched bases: 9. The CDR3 loop spans 15 amino acids. In germline, CDR1 is WNHNN, CDR2 SYGVQD (reference sequence). The CDR3 is CASSELKGASGEAFF. The CDR3 region has the DNA TGCGCCAGCAGTGAGTTGAAGGGGGCCTCGGGTGAAGCTTTCTTT.

The chain has TRBV6-5 and TRBJ2-7; 9 nucleotides match TRBD2. CDR3 length: 16 residues. Looked up from germline, CDR1 is MNHEY and CDR2 is SVGAGI. Unmatched junction bases numbered 3, after V lost 0 bases and J lost 0 bases. The CDR3 nucleotides read TGTGCCAGCAGTTACTCCCTTAGCGGGAGCTCCTACGAGCAGTACTTC. It translates to CASSYSLSGSSYEQYF.

V gene TRBV12-3 or TRBV12-4 combines with J gene TRBJ2-7; 8 nucleotides agree with TRBD1. Germline trimming cut 10 bases from V and 7 bases from J; bases unmatched to any gene: 12. This CDR3 contains 13 residues. Here the CDR3 DNA reads TGTGCCACCTCCGACAGGGGCCTATGGGAGCAGTACTTC. Translating gives CATSDRGLWEQYF.

V usage is TRBV11-3 and J usage is TRBJ2-6; TRBD1 matches 8 bases. J gave up 3 bases and V 1 base, and 2 bases lay outside the gene matches. Looked up from germline, CDR1 is SGHNT and CDR2 is YENEEA. The CDR3 extends over 16 amino acids. CDR3 residues: CASSLGQGSGANVLTF. The CDR3, as DNA: TGTGCCAGCAGCTTAGGACAGGGGAGTGGGGCCAACGTCCTGACTTTC. Supplemented by reference TRBV11-3 and TRBJ2-6, the full variable domain reads EAGVVQSPRYKIIEKKQPVAFWCNPISGHNTLYWYLQNLGQGPELLIRYENEEAVDDSQLPKDRFSAERLKGVDSTLKIQPAELGDSAVYLCASSLGQGSGANVLTFGAGSRLTVL.

This clone came up once. The rearrangement links TRBV27 to TRBJ1-5; perhaps TRBD1 as D (5 bases). The V end lost 5 bases, the J end lost 6 bases, and 14 bases lay between the germline ends. In germline, CDR1 is MNHEY, CDR2 SMNVEV (reference sequence). CDR3 length equals 14 residues. CDR3: CASSPTRGVQPQHF. The CDR3 nucleotides read TGTGCCAGCAGTCCAACCCGGGGGGTTCAGCCCCAGCATTTT.

This chain links TRBV5-6 with TRBJ1-1; D unclear. The V end was cut by 3 bases, the J end by 0 bases, with 12 bases between. The CDR3 consists of 15 residues. CDR1 SGHDT and CDR2 YYEEEE come from the germline V gene. The CDR3 sequence: CASSWVWRLNTEAFF. The DNA of the CDR3 is TGTGCCAGCAGCTGGGTTTGGAGGTTGAACACTGAAGCTTTCTTT.

The chain recombines TRBV3-1 (or the pseudogene TRBV3-2) with TRBJ1-6, with D unresolved. The CDR3 spans 14 residues. Germline V gives CDR1 LGHDT, CDR2 YNNKEL (reference sequence). V was shortened by 9 bases and J by 7 bases, with 16 bases between the two germline ends. This chain's CDR3 is CASSTLVWNSPLHF. The CDR3 bases are TGTGCCAGTAGCACCTTAGTTTGGAATTCACCCCTCCACTTT.

With respect to this clone: Other DNA sequences in the sample encode the same CDR3. The chain has TRBV27 and TRBJ2-7; 9 nucleotides match TRBD1. The V gene end was trimmed by 6 bases and the J gene end by 1 base; junction bases not matched to a gene: 4. The V gene's germline CDR1 is MNHEY and CDR2 SMNVEV (reference sequence). The CDR3 spans 14 residues. The CDR3 here is CASSAGTGSYEQYF. In DNA, the CDR3 is TGTGCCAGCAGCGCCGGGACAGGGTCCTACGAGCAGTACTTC.

This chain uses TRBV6-6 with TRBJ2-7, with D maybe TRBD1 (6 bases). V lost 5 bases, J lost 6 bases, and 14 bases lay in between. The CDR3 is made up of 13 amino acids. Germline values: CDR1 MNHNY, CDR2 SVGAGI (reference sequence). The CDR3 bases are TGTGCCAGCAGTCGCCCCACAGGGATCGAGCAGTACTTC. Translated: CASSRPTGIEQYF.

The chain employs TRBV7-8 and TRBJ2-1; D unclear. V shed 2 bases and J shed 8 bases, with 19 bases lying between them. Germline lookup yields CDR1 SGHVS and CDR2 FQNEAQ. This CDR3 is 16 amino acids long. The CDR3 coding sequence is TGTGCCAGCAGCTTAATTAATTGGTCCTCGCGTGATGAGCAGTTCTTC. It codes for CASSLINWSSRDEQFF.

V and J are TRBV7-8 and TRBJ1-2; 7 nucleotides match TRBD1. This CDR3 contains 16 residues. The junction had 8 bases not matched to a gene; V was cut back by 0 bases and J by 4 bases. Germline V gives CDR1 SGHVS, CDR2 FQNEAQ. The CDR3 reads CASSLAPGTAFYGYTF. CDR3 nucleotides: TGTGCCAGCAGCTTAGCCCCCGGGACAGCTTTCTATGGCTACACCTTC.

The rearrangement uses TRBV3-1 (or the pseudogene TRBV3-2) and TRBJ2-3, with TRBD2 matching over 10 bases. The germline V gene encodes CDR1 LGHDT and CDR2 YNNKEL (reference sequence). After removal of 1 base from V and 0 bases from J, the junction contained 7 bases not matched to a gene. The CDR3 loop spans 18 amino acids. As DNA, the CDR3 is TGTGCCAGCAGCCAAGGCAAAATAGCGGGGGGAAGCACAGATACGCAGTATTTT. This sequence encodes CASSQGKIAGGSTDTQYF.

The chain carries TRBV5-1 and TRBJ2-5; D may be TRBD1 (6 bases). The CDR3 runs to 15 residues. V lost 1 base, J lost 1 base, and 11 bases lay in between. Germline V gene lookup returns CDR1 SGHRS and CDR2 YFSETQ. The CDR3 reads CASSLTGNTQETQYF. For the CDR3, the DNA is TGCGCCAGCAGCTTGACAGGGAATACCCAAGAGACCCAGTACTTC. The full variable domain, rest sourced from reference TRBV5-1 and TRBJ2-5, is KAGVTQTPRYLIKTRGQQVTLSCSPISGHRSVSWYQQTPGQGLQFLFEYFSETQRNKGNFPGRFSGRQFSNSRSEMNVSTLELGDSALYLCASSLTGNTQETQYFGPGTRLLVL.

J is TRBJ2-7 and V is TRBV7-9, with D possibly TRBD2 on 5 matching bases. The CDR3 runs 15 residues. Trimming cost V 4 bases and J 3 bases, with 16 bases left between them. Germline V gives CDR1 SEHNR, CDR2 FQNEAQ (reference sequence). For the CDR3, the DNA is TGTGCCAGCAGCTCAGTGGGAGCGGCCCTCTACGAGCAGTACTTC. Translation gives CASSSVGAALYEQYF.

The V call is TRBV7-9, the J call TRBJ2-3; D unclear. The germline V and J ends were trimmed by 5 bases and 0 bases, with 9 bases remaining between them. Germline V CDR1 and CDR2: SEHNR, FQNEAQ (reference sequence). There are 14 residues in the CDR3. CDR3 region: CASSTVPSTDTQYF. The CDR3 DNA sequence: TGTGCCAGCAGCACGGTGCCCAGCACAGATACGCAGTATTTT.

The CDR3: CASSWRGLMNTEAFF. The CDR3 bases are TGTGCCAGCAGTTGGAGGGGGCTTATGAACACTGAAGCTTTCTTT. This chain joins TRBV28 and TRBJ1-1; 7 bases align to TRBD1. Germline V lookup: CDR1 MDHEN, CDR2 SYDVKM. There are 15 residues in the CDR3. V was clipped by 4 bases and J by 0 bases; unmatched bases: 5.

This clone was found a few times. The chain links TRBV5-1 to TRBJ2-5; 10 nucleotides align to TRBD1. CDR3 size: 14 residues. Germline V CDR1 and CDR2: SGHRS, YFSETQ. Unmatched junction bases numbered 4, after V lost 4 bases and J lost 4 bases. Written as DNA, the CDR3 is TGCGCCAGCAGCGATTGGGACAGGGGAGAGACCCAGTACTTC. It is translated as CASSDWDRGETQYF.

This rearrangement joins TRBV5-1 to TRBJ2-3, with D unclear. This CDR3 has 13 amino acids. In germline, CDR1 is SGHRS, CDR2 YFSETQ. The V end was cut by 2 bases, the J end by 2 bases, with 6 bases between. The CDR3 reads CASSLDTTDTQYF. The CDR3 DNA reads as TGCGCCAGCAGCTTAGACACCACAGATACGCAGTATTTT. Using reference TRBV5-1 and TRBJ2-3 for the parts outside the CDR3, the full variable domain is KAGVTQTPRYLIKTRGQQVTLSCSPISGHRSVSWYQQTPGQGLQFLFEYFSETQRNKGNFPGRFSGRQFSNSRSEMNVSTLELGDSALYLCASSLDTTDTQYFGPGTRLTVL.

The chain carries TRBV24-1 and TRBJ2-3, with a possible D match to TRBD2 (6 bases). This CDR3 contains 16 residues. CDR1 is KGHDR, CDR2 SFDVKD, per germline. The germline V and J ends were trimmed by 9 bases and 1 base, with 19 bases remaining between them. CDR3 amino acids: CATQRGGSAGTDTQYF. The CDR3 DNA reads TGTGCCACCCAGAGGGGAGGTTCCGCGGGCACAGATACGCAGTATTTT.

The gene calls are TRBV19 and TRBJ1-2; the D gene is possibly TRBD1 (5 bases). Trimming took 7 bases from V and 4 from J, leaving 19 bases between them. The germline V gene encodes CDR1 LNHDA and CDR2 SQIVND (reference sequence). This CDR3 has 15 residues. The CDR3 reads CASTPHYGQGYGYTF. DNA of the CDR3: TGTGCCAGTACCCCACATTACGGCCAGGGCTATGGCTACACCTTC.